This passage covers 12 T cell receptor beta chains from one sample sequenced in a study of blood T cell repertoires in COVID-19 (dated by TCRdb to about 2020). Library construction relied on the immunoSEQ multiplex PCR assay. The source is immuneACCESS, and TCRdb retained only in-frame sequences with V and J called. Part of the clones is not carried over; for the studies checked, unresolved V genes explain less than half of this, and the remainder is unexplained. The sample contains 100,000 to 150,000 clones, roughly 72% of them found a single time. The ten largest clones represent more than 5.5% of the sample. The sample taken for sequencing was peripheral blood. The source is a man between 60 and 70 years old with acute or convalescent COVID-19.

This clone was found a few times. DNA of the CDR3: TGTGCCGTTAGTTTGGGACTCGGCTCCGAGACCCAGTACTTC. Its translation is CAVSLGLGSETQYF. The V gene is TRBV6-5, the J gene TRBJ2-5; D is possibly TRBD2 (6 bases). CDR3 size: 14 residues. V shed 11 bases and J shed 5 bases, with 21 bases lying between them. Germline V gives CDR1 MNHEY, CDR2 SVGAGI.

This chain joins TRBV19 and TRBJ1-2; possibly TRBD1 for D (5 bases). The CDR3 runs to 13 residues. The germline V gene encodes CDR1 LNHDA and CDR2 SQIVND (reference sequence). Trimming left V 5 bases short and J 3 bases short, with 10 bases between. The CDR3 nucleotides are TGTGCCAGTAGTTTACAGGCGGACTATGGCTACACCTTC. Its translation: CASSLQADYGYTF.

The chain uses TRBV7-9 and TRBJ2-2; 10 nucleotides align to TRBD2. The CDR3 contains 16 residues. The J segment lost 2 bases and the V segment lost 3 bases, leaving 3 bases of the junction unmatched. In germline, CDR1 is SEHNR, CDR2 FQNEAQ (reference sequence). DNA for the CDR3: TGTGCCAGCAGCTTGCCTAGCGGGGGCAACACCGGGGAGCTGTTTTTT. Translated: CASSLPSGGNTGELFF.

The CDR3 loop reads CASSLLFDTGYEQYF. CDR3 nucleotides: TGTGCCAGCAGCTTATTGTTCGACACAGGGTACGAGCAGTACTTC. The V gene is TRBV7-9, the J gene TRBJ2-7; perhaps TRBD1 as D (6 bases). Germline V CDR1 and CDR2: SEHNR, FQNEAQ (reference sequence). The CDR3 covers 15 residues. Trimming left V 2 bases short and J 4 bases short, with 15 bases between.

This clone appeared a few times. The J gene is TRBJ2-5, the V gene TRBV7-2, with D tentatively TRBD2 (6 bases). Germline V gives CDR1 SGHTA, CDR2 FQGNSA. The V end was cut by 5 bases, the J end by 6 bases, with 16 bases between. There are 14 residues in the CDR3. The chain's CDR3 is CASSPSPSAQTQYF. The CDR3 DNA sequence: TGTGCCAGCAGCCCTAGCCCTAGCGCCCAGACCCAGTACTTC.

This clone has only a few counts. The chain joins TRBV18 to TRBJ1-2; no definite D call. CDR1 and CDR2 from the germline V gene are KGHSH and LQKENI. Trimming cost V 1 base and J 4 bases, with 10 bases left between them. The CDR3 extends over 14 amino acids. The CDR3 reads CASSPRESSYGYTF. Written as DNA, the CDR3 is TGTGCCAGCTCACCACGAGAATCAAGCTATGGCTACACCTTC.

DNA for the CDR3: TGTGCCAGCAGCTTACCCGGACAGGGTTATGGCTACACCTTC. This sequence encodes CASSLPGQGYGYTF. The V and J genes are TRBV7-8 and TRBJ1-2, with TRBD1 matching over 8 bases. From germline, CDR1 is SGHVS and CDR2 FQNEAQ. There are 14 residues in the CDR3. Unmatched junction bases numbered 4, after V lost 2 bases and J lost 5 bases.

The V gene is TRBV27, the J gene TRBJ2-2, with D perhaps TRBD1 (6 bases). Germline CDR1 reads MNHEY; CDR2 reads SMNVEV (reference sequence). Trimming stripped 5 bases from V and 0 bases from J, with 10 bases between. This CDR3 is built from 15 residues. CDR3: CASSNGTTNTGELFF. The CDR3 region has the DNA TGTGCCAGCAGTAACGGGACAACGAACACCGGGGAGCTGTTTTTT.

The chain has TRBV2 and TRBJ1-1, with 12 bases aligning to TRBD1. CDR1 and CDR2 (germline): SNHLY, FYNNEI. Trimming took 8 bases from V and 4 from J; bases not matched to a gene: 2. This CDR3 region has 13 residues. The chain's CDR3 is CASRDRGRTEAFF. The CDR3 DNA is TGTGCCAGCCGGGACAGGGGGCGCACTGAAGCTTTCTTT.

The chain joins TRBV18 to TRBJ2-6; D is unresolved. Trimming left V 3 bases short and J 0 bases short, with 12 bases between. Germline V gene data show CDR1 as KGHSH and CDR2 as LQKENI. This CDR3 comprises 17 residues. DNA for the CDR3: TGTGCCAGCTCACCCGGTAGAGTCTTCTCTGGGGCCAACGTCCTGACTTTC. As protein: CASSPGRVFSGANVLTF.

The J gene is TRBJ1-3, the V gene TRBV24-1; D is perhaps TRBD1 (5 bases). The germline CDR1 and CDR2 sequences are KGHDR and SFDVKD. This CDR3 is 13 amino acids long. With 4 bases removed from V and 15 bases from J, the gap between germline ends came to 18 bases. The CDR3 spells CATSDSSGHLRYF. The CDR3 DNA is TGTGCCACCAGTGACTCTTCCGGACACCTTCGATATTTT.

The gene calls are TRBV6-5 and TRBJ2-2; a possible D gene is TRBD2 (5 bases). CDR3 size: 14 residues. CDR1 is MNHEY and CDR2 is SVGAGI in the germline V gene. Deletions cut 6 bases from V and 1 base from J, with 9 bases between. This CDR3 reads CASRPRGNTGELFF. Written as DNA, the CDR3 is TGTGCCAGCAGACCCCGGGGGAACACCGGGGAGCTGTTTTTT.